Below are 23 T cell receptor beta chains sequenced from a single sample in a study of shared clonotypes between healthy human individuals. TCRdb keeps only in-frame clones here, not all; method: immunoSEQ multiplex PCR. The sample records about 2.1 million clones, 90% to 95% being singletons. The naive CD8 subset, CD45RO-negative cells positively selected for CCR7, excluded terminally differentiated effector memory CD45RA+ cells. Material: naive CD8+ T cells from PBMCs. These receptors were obtained from a man in his late teens or twenties in good health. Some clones in this sample may be carry-over from other donors' samples.

The V and J genes are TRBV27 and TRBJ2-1; D is ambiguous. The CDR3 runs 13 residues. CDR1 and CDR2 from the germline V gene are MNHEY and SMNVEV (reference sequence). Trimming stripped 4 bases from V and 5 bases from J, with 9 bases between. The CDR3 DNA reads TGTGCCAGCAGTTGGTTACGGAACAATGAGCAGTTCTTC. This sequence encodes CASSWLRNNEQFF.

V usage is TRBV5-3 and J usage is TRBJ1-5; a weak D match, TRBD1 (6 bases). TRBV5-3 is classed as an ORF, of uncertain function. The CDR3 extends over 18 amino acids. The V and J ends lost 4 bases and 0 bases respectively, with 20 bases between them. The CDR3: CARSGRDKPSVSNQPQHF. CDR3 coding DNA: TGTGCCAGAAGCGGGAGGGACAAGCCATCTGTTAGCAATCAGCCCCAGCATTTT.

V gene TRBV25-1 combines with J gene TRBJ2-7; possibly TRBD2 for D (6 bases). Trimming stripped 8 bases from V and 7 bases from J, with 12 bases between. Germline assignment: CDR1 MGHDK and CDR2 SYGVNS. This CDR3 is 11 amino acids long. DNA of the CDR3: TGTGCCAGCCACGTAGGGAGGGAGCAGTACTTC. Its protein product is CASHVGREQYF.

The CDR3 is CAWTGGSGLSGYTF. The DNA for the CDR3 is TGTGCCTGGACAGGAGGTTCAGGTTTGAGTGGCTACACCTTC. The chain has TRBV30 and TRBJ1-2; no definite D call. Between the trimmed V and J ends, which lost 4 bases and 7 bases, there was a span of 19 bases. Per germline, CDR1 GTSNPN and CDR2 SVGIG (reference sequence). The CDR3 loop spans 14 amino acids.

V is TRBV7-9 and J is TRBJ1-1; D uncertain. CDR3 size: 14 residues. From germline, CDR1 is SEHNR and CDR2 FQNEAQ (reference sequence). V lost 1 base and J lost 5, with 11 bases in between. CDR3: CASSLVRVGTEAFF. The CDR3 nucleotides are TGTGCCAGCAGCTTAGTTAGGGTGGGAACTGAAGCTTTCTTT.

The CDR3 bases are TGCGCCAGCACTCCAGGAGCAATCACCGGCTATGAGCAGTTCTTC. This translates into CASTPGAITGYEQFF. The genes are TRBV10-2 and TRBJ2-1; the D is unclear. CDR1 and CDR2 (germline): WSHSY, SAAADI. V was trimmed by 7 bases and J by 8 bases, leaving 21 bases between them. The CDR3 has 15 residues.

The chain is built from TRBV15 and TRBJ1-4; D is perhaps TRBD1 (5 bases). CDR1 and CDR2 (germline): LNHNV, YYDKDF (reference sequence). The V gene lost 4 bases and the J gene lost 8 bases, with 11 bases spanning the gap. This CDR3 contains 13 residues. The CDR3 nucleotides are TGTGCCACCAGCACAGGGATAGACGAAAAACTGTTTTTT. This encodes CATSTGIDEKLFF.

J is TRBJ2-2 and V is TRBV27; 11 bases line up with TRBD2. Trimming cost V 6 bases and J 4 bases; bases outside gene matches: 4. The CDR3 spans 15 residues. From germline, CDR1 is MNHEY and CDR2 SMNVEV (reference sequence). This chain's CDR3 is CASRLAGEGTGELFF. As DNA, the CDR3 is TGTGCCAGCAGACTAGCGGGAGAGGGCACCGGGGAGCTGTTTTTT.

Of note for this clone: Other DNA sequences in this specimen translate into the identical CDR3. This chain links TRBV9 with TRBJ1-2, with D tentatively TRBD1 (5 bases). The CDR3 totals 14 residues. V gave up 0 bases and J gave up 1 base, with 7 bases separating them. CDR1 SGDLS and CDR2 YYNGEE come from the germline V gene. The CDR3 DNA reads as TGTGCCAGCAGCGTAGCTGGGGGTAACTATGGCTACACCTTC. It encodes CASSVAGGNYGYTF.

V gene TRBV4-1 combines with J gene TRBJ2-7, with 9 positions matching TRBD1. CDR3 length: 14 residues. From germline, CDR1 is MGHRA and CDR2 YSYEKL. With 4 bases clipped from V and 2 bases from J, the junction kept 3 bases outside the gene matches. The CDR3 is CASSRDRGTYEQYF. CDR3 nucleotide sequence: TGCGCCAGCAGCCGAGACAGGGGGACCTACGAGCAGTACTTC.

The chain carries TRBV9 and TRBJ1-1; D is uncertain. The V gene lost 4 bases and the J gene lost 6 bases, with 13 bases spanning the gap. The CDR3 runs to 13 residues. CDR1 and CDR2 (germline): SGDLS, YYNGEE. The CDR3 region is CASSQRGESEAFF. The CDR3 nucleotides read TGTGCCAGCAGCCAAAGAGGAGAGTCTGAAGCTTTCTTT.

The gene calls are TRBV5-8 and TRBJ1-1; D gene ambiguous. This CDR3 has 13 amino acids. V was trimmed by 4 bases and J by 1 base, leaving 8 bases between them. Germline CDR1 SGHTS, CDR2 YDEGEE. The CDR3 sequence is CASSLRGNTEAFF. The DNA of the CDR3 is TGTGCCAGCAGCCTCCGGGGGAACACTGAAGCTTTCTTT.

This chain uses TRBV7-8 with TRBJ1-1; no reliable D call. V lost 6 bases and J lost 1, with 15 bases in between. Germline V lookup: CDR1 SGHVS, CDR2 FQNEAQ. The CDR3 has 15 residues. DNA of the CDR3: TGTGCCAGCAGTCAAAATGTTCGGGAGAACACTGAAGCTTTCTTT. This sequence encodes CASSQNVRENTEAFF.

The chain is built from TRBV7-9 and TRBJ2-3; perhaps TRBD2 as D (5 bases). In germline, CDR1 is SEHNR, CDR2 FQNEAQ (reference sequence). Trimming shortened V by 4 bases and J by 1 base, and 9 bases separated the two germline ends. The CDR3 is 14 amino acids. CDR3 region: CASSSPGGTDTQYF. Here the CDR3 DNA reads TGTGCCAGCAGCTCCCCCGGGGGCACAGATACGCAGTATTTT.

This sequence joins TRBV9 and TRBJ2-1, with TRBD1 as a possible D gene (6 bases). Deletions cut 3 bases from V and 10 bases from J, with 11 bases between. The germline V gene encodes CDR1 SGDLS and CDR2 YYNGEE. The CDR3 covers 12 residues. The CDR3 DNA sequence: TGTGCCAGCAGCGGGGGGCGGATGGAGCAGTTCTTC. This sequence encodes CASSGGRMEQFF.

The V call is TRBV28, the J call TRBJ2-7; D gene uncertain. The CDR3 is 14 amino acids. CDR1 and CDR2 (germline): MDHEN, SYDVKM. The V and J ends lost 6 bases and 3 bases respectively, with 15 bases between them. The CDR3 region has the DNA TGTGCCAGCAGCCCCGTAAACTCCTTCTACGAGCAGTACTTC. Translating gives CASSPVNSFYEQYF.

This clone was seen once. V gene TRBV5-5 combines with J gene TRBJ2-1; perhaps D is TRBD1 or TRBD2 (7 bases each). The CDR3 runs to 16 residues. The V and J ends lost 7 bases and 0 bases respectively, with 17 bases between them. CDR1 SGHKS and CDR2 YYEKEE come from the germline V gene (reference sequence). The CDR3, as DNA: TGTGCCAGCTCACGGGGGGACAGATACTCCTACAATGAGCAGTTCTTC. Amino acid sequence: CASSRGDRYSYNEQFF.

The chain uses TRBV21-1 and TRBJ2-1. TRBV21-1 is described as a pseudogene. The CDR3 is made up of 14 amino acids. CDR3 in DNA: TGTGCCAGCACCTCCGGGACGATCTACAATGAGCAGTTCTTC. Its translation: CASTSGTIYNEQFF.

The rearrangement links TRBV4-3 to TRBJ2-1; 7 positions agree with TRBD2. Trimming cost V 0 bases and J 8 bases; bases outside gene matches: 10. This CDR3 is built from 16 residues. Germline V gene sequence: CDR1 LGHNA, CDR2 YSLEER. The CDR3 spells CASSQEPPGGLYEQFF. The CDR3 DNA reads as TGCGCCAGCAGCCAAGAGCCGCCGGGAGGACTCTATGAGCAGTTCTTC.

The V call is TRBV7-8, the J call TRBJ2-7; D might be TRBD1 (5 bases). V was shortened by 1 base and J by 5 bases, with 12 bases between the two germline ends. The CDR3 sequence is 14 residues long. CDR1 SGHVS and CDR2 FQNEAQ come from the germline V gene. The CDR3 region is CASSLGLGRDEQYF. The CDR3 bases are TGTGCCAGCAGCTTAGGGTTGGGCAGGGACGAGCAGTACTTC.

The chain combines TRBV6-5 with TRBJ1-2; the D is unclear. V was clipped by 0 bases and J by 3 bases, with 14 bases between them. The V gene's germline CDR1 is MNHEY and CDR2 SVGAGI. This CDR3 is built from 16 residues. The CDR3 loop is CASSYSKEALDYGYTF. The CDR3 DNA follows: TGTGCCAGCAGTTACTCGAAGGAGGCACTAGACTATGGCTACACCTTC.

The genes are TRBV9 and TRBJ2-7, with 7 positions matching TRBD1. CDR3 length: 14 residues. Trimming at V came to 0 bases and at J to 5 bases, leaving 5 bases not matched to a gene. Per germline, CDR1 SGDLS and CDR2 YYNGEE. CDR3 nucleotide sequence: TGTGCCAGCAGCGTAGAAGGGGGCTTCGACGAGCAGTACTTC. It encodes CASSVEGGFDEQYF.

The V and J genes are TRBV5-1 and TRBJ2-2; TRBD1 matches at 10 bases. Germline lookup yields CDR1 SGHRS and CDR2 YFSETQ. V trimming: 3 bases; J trimming: 3 bases; junction bases outside the gene matches: 2. The CDR3 contains 15 residues. The CDR3 spells CASSSDRGYTGELFF. The CDR3 nucleotides read TGCGCCAGCAGCTCGGACAGGGGGTACACCGGGGAGCTGTTTTTT.